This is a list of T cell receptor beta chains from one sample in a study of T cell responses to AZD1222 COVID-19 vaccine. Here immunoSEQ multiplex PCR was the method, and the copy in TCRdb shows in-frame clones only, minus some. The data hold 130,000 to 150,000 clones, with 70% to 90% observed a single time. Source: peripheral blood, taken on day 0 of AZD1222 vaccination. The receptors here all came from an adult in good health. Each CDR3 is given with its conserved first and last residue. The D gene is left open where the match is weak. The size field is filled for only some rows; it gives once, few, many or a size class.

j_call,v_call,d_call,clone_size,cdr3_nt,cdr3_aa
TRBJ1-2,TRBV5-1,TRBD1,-,TGCGCCAGCAGCTTGGCGGGACAGGGTGAGGGCTACACCTTC,CASSLAGQGEGYTF
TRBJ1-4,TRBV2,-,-,TGTGCCAGCAGTGTTCCCCAAACTAATGAAAAACTGTTTTTT,CASSVPQTNEKLFF
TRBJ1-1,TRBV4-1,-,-,TGCGCCAGCCACCCAGGGGCAGGTCGGAATGCCAACACTGAAGCTTTCTTT,CASHPGAGRNANTEAFF
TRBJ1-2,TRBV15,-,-,TGTGCCACCAGCAGACTCGGGACGGCCGACTATGGCTACACCTTC,CATSRLGTADYGYTF
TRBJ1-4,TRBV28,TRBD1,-,TGTGCCAGCGCACGACAGGGGCTGAATGAAAAACTGTTTTTT,CASARQGLNEKLFF
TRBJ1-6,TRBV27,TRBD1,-,TGTGCCAGCAGGGTAGGAGCGGGACAGCAACATTCACCCCTCCACTTT,CASRVGAGQQHSPLHF
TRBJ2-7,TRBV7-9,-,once,TGTGCCAGCAGCTTAGGGGAACTTAGGTCCTTC,CASSLGELRSF
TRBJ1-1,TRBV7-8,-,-,TGTGCCAGCAGCTTAGGGGGGCAGGGCGCGTCGGAAGCTTTCTTT,CASSLGGQGASEAFF
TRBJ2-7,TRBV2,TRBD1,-,TGTGCCAGCAAAAACACAGGGGAATCCTACGAGCAGTACTTC,CASKNTGESYEQYF
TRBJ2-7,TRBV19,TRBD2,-,TGTGCCAGTAGTTCCCTAGGCGCGGGAGCCTACGAGCAGTACTTC,CASSSLGAGAYEQYF
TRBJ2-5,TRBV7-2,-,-,TGTGCCAGCAGCTTAAGGTCTAGCCAAGAGACCCAGTACTTC,CASSLRSSQETQYF
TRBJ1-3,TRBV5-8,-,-,TGTGCCAGCCGCTCGGTGGCCGGAAGAAACACCATATATTTT,CASRSVAGRNTIYF
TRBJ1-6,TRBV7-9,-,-,TGTGCCAGCAGCGCTTGGCTAAGGGGGAGCTCCTATAATTCACCCCTCCACTTT,CASSAWLRGSSYNSPLHF
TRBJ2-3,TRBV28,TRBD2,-,TGTGCCAGCAGTAGTCCTGCCGGGACTAGCGGGGGTTCCGGAGATACGCAGTATTTT,CASSSPAGTSGGSGDTQYF
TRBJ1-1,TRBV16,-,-,TGTGCCAGCAGCCAATCTGGGCAGATGAACACTGAAGCTTTCTTT,CASSQSGQMNTEAFF
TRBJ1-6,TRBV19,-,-,TGTGCCAGTAGCGCTACGAAGGGCGGTAATTCACCCCTCCACTTT,CASSATKGGNSPLHF
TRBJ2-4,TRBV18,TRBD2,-,TGTGCCAGCTCACCTCCAGGGACTAGGGGTCACATTCAGTACTTC,CASSPPGTRGHIQYF
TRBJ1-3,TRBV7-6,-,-,TGTGCCAGCAGCTTAGCGCTCTTGACAGGCTCTGGAAACACCATATATTTT,CASSLALLTGSGNTIYF
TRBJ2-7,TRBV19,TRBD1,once,TGTGCCAGTAGTCCAAACAGGGGGATCTCCTACGAGCAGTACTTC,CASSPNRGISYEQYF
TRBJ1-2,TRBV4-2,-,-,TGTGCCAGCAGCCAAGATTCAGGGGCCCCCTATGGCTACACCTTC,CASSQDSGAPYGYTF
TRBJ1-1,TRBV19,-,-,TGTGCCAGTAGTATGCGGGGGCTGAGGACTGAAGCTTTCTTT,CASSMRGLRTEAFF
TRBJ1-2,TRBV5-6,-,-,TGTGCCAGCAGCTCCCTGCCGGGGCGGATGAACTATGGCTACACCTTC,CASSSLPGRMNYGYTF
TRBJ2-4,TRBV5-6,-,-,TGTGCCAGCAGCTTGGGCGCCCACGGAGAAAACATTCAGTACTTC,CASSLGAHGENIQYF
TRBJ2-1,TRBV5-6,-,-,TGTGCCAGCAGCTTTATAGGGACACTGGGGCGCTATGAGCAGTTCTTC,CASSFIGTLGRYEQFF
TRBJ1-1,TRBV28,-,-,TGTGCCAGCAGTTTATTTCAGGGGCGCGCTGAAGCTTTCTTT,CASSLFQGRAEAFF
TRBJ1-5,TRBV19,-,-,TGTGCCAGTAGCTCTCTGTATCAGCCCCAGCATTTT,CASSSLYQPQHF
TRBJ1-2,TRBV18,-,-,TGTGCCAGCTCACCGGTGGACAGTCCTAACTATGGCTACACCTTC,CASSPVDSPNYGYTF
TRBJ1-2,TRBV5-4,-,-,TGTGCCAGCAGCCCCTGGGGGGCCCCGGGGGGCTACACCTTC,CASSPWGAPGGYTF
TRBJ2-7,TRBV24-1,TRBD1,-,TGTGCCACCAGTGATCAGGGGGCCCACGAGCAGTACTTC,CATSDQGAHEQYF
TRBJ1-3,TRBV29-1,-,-,TGCAGCGTGGGGGACCCCTCTGGAAACACCATATATTTT,CSVGDPSGNTIYF
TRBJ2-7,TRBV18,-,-,TGTGCCAGCTCACCACCGTCAGTTAAGTACGAGCAGTACTTC,CASSPPSVKYEQYF
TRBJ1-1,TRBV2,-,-,TGTGCCAGCAAACTGGGGACCTCCTCTGAAGCTTTCTTT,CASKLGTSSEAFF
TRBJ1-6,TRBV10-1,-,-,TGCGCCAGCAGGAGGGACATTGGGGATTCACCCCTCCACTTT,CASRRDIGDSPLHF
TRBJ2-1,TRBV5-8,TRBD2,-,TGTGCCAGCAGCTCGTGGGGGGGGAGCTACAATGAGCAGTTCTTC,CASSSWGGSYNEQFF
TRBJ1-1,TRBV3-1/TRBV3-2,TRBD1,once,TGTGCCAGCAGCCCGCTGGACAGGGGTACTGAAGCTTTCTTT,CASSPLDRGTEAFF
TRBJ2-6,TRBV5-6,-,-,TGTGCCAGCAGCTCATACGGCAGCTCTGGGGCCAACGTCCTGACTTTC,CASSSYGSSGANVLTF
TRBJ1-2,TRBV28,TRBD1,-,TGTGCCAGCAGTCCAGTCACAGGGGCCTCTGGCTACACCTTC,CASSPVTGASGYTF
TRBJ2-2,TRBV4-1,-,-,TGCGCCAGCAGCCAAGACTCGGCCACCGGGGAGCTGTTTTTT,CASSQDSATGELFF
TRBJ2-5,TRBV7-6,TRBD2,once,TGTGCCAGCAGCTACCTCACCGGGAGGGCGGAGACCCAGTACTTC,CASSYLTGRAETQYF
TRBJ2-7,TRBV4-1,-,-,TGCGCCAGCAGCCCAGGGCAGGGGCCGAGGTACGAGCAGTACTTC,CASSPGQGPRYEQYF
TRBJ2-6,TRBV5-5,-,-,TGTGCCAGCAGCCCGAACAGGGATACTGGGGCCAACGTCCTGACTTTC,CASSPNRDTGANVLTF
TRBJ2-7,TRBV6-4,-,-,TGTGCCAGCACCAAGGCGTACGAGCAGTACTTC,CASTKAYEQYF
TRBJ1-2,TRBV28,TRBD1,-,TGTGCCAGCAGAGCGCCGGGACAGGGGGCCCGAGGCTACACCTTC,CASRAPGQGARGYTF
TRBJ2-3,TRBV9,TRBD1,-,TGTGCCAGCAGCGTAGCCCCAGGGGGCTCGGCAGATACGCAGTATTTT,CASSVAPGGSADTQYF
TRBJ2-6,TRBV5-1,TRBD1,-,TGCGCCAGCAGCTTAGGGGGCACTGGGGCCAACGTCCTGACTTTC,CASSLGGTGANVLTF
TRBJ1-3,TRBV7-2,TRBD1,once,TGTGCCAGCAGCCCTAGGACAGGGCCGGGAAACACCATATATTTT,CASSPRTGPGNTIYF
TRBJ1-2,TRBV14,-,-,TGTGCCAGCAGCCAAGGGTGGCGGTCTAACTATGGCTACACCTTC,CASSQGWRSNYGYTF